This entry lists 18 T cell receptor beta chains sequenced from one sample in a study of response to subunit inactivated influenza vaccine. Via MiXCR, TCRdb re-called the RT-PCR reads, giving one row per CDR3 protein. Counted here are about 700,000 distinct CDR3 sequences, 11% to 15% occurring once; the ten biggest clones make up around 6.5%. The input for sequencing was PBMCs from blood, taken around two weeks before vaccination. The receptors were sampled from a man aged 50-59 years who received an inactivated influenza vaccine.

This sequence joins TRBV5-1 and TRBJ2-5, with TRBD2 matching over 7 bases. Germline lookup yields CDR1 SGHRS and CDR2 YFSETQ. The CDR3 is 15 residues long. Trimming at V came to 6 bases and at J to 5 bases, leaving 13 bases not matched to a gene. The CDR3 sequence: CASTRRSRGSETQYF. The CDR3, as DNA: TGCGCCAGCACCAGGAGGTCGCGGGGGTCGGAGACCCAGTACTTC. The whole variable domain, filled in from reference TRBV5-1 and TRBJ2-5, reads KAGVTQTPRYLIKTRGQQVTLSCSPISGHRSVSWYQQTPGQGLQFLFEYFSETQRNKGNFPGRFSGRQFSNSRSEMNVSTLELGDSALYLCASTRRSRGSETQYFGPGTRLLVL.

This clonotype was observed a few times. The chain recombines TRBV5-1 with TRBJ2-1, with 12 bases fitting TRBD1. J lost 8 bases, V lost 4 bases, and 7 bases had no gene match. Germline values: CDR1 SGHRS, CDR2 YFSETQ. The CDR3 covers 15 residues. The DNA for the CDR3 is TGCGCCAGCAGCGAAGCCGGGACAGGGGGCGATGAGCAGTTCTTC. The encoded protein is CASSEAGTGGDEQFF. Full variable domain (remainder filled in from reference TRBV5-1 and TRBJ2-1): KAGVTQTPRYLIKTRGQQVTLSCSPISGHRSVSWYQQTPGQGLQFLFEYFSETQRNKGNFPGRFSGRQFSNSRSEMNVSTLELGDSALYLCASSEAGTGGDEQFFGPGTRLTVL.

This clonotype showed up many times. This rearrangement joins TRBV20-1 to TRBJ2-1, with TRBD2 matching 9 bases. CDR1 is DFQATT, CDR2 SNEGSKA, per germline (reference sequence). The CDR3 is 15 residues long. V dropped 3 bases and J dropped 0; count of bases not matched to a gene: 3. In DNA, the CDR3 is TGCAGTGCTAGGACTAGCGGATACTCCTACAATGAGCAGTTCTTC. Its translation: CSARTSGYSYNEQFF.

This clonotype was detected only a few times. V usage is TRBV5-1 and J usage is TRBJ2-1; TRBD2 aligns across 16 bases. Germline trimming cut 4 bases from V and 10 bases from J; bases unmatched to any gene: 2. Germline lookup yields CDR1 SGHRS and CDR2 YFSETQ. CDR3 size: 14 residues. The CDR3 here is CASSGGLAGGEQFF. The CDR3 region has the DNA TGCGCCAGCAGCGGGGGACTAGCGGGAGGGGAGCAGTTCTTC. Drawing the rest from reference TRBV5-1 and TRBJ2-1, the complete variable domain is KAGVTQTPRYLIKTRGQQVTLSCSPISGHRSVSWYQQTPGQGLQFLFEYFSETQRNKGNFPGRFSGRQFSNSRSEMNVSTLELGDSALYLCASSGGLAGGEQFFGPGTRLTVL.

This clonotype was picked up a small number of times. The CDR3 sequence: CASSLSLDYTQYF. CDR3 in DNA: TGTGCCAGCAGTTTAAGTCTGGATTATACGCAGTATTTT. The chain carries TRBV27 and TRBJ2-3; D not resolved. The V gene lost 2 bases and the J gene lost 7 bases, with 10 bases spanning the gap. CDR3 size: 13 residues. Germline CDR1 MNHEY, CDR2 SMNVEV (reference sequence).

The V and J genes are TRBV10-1 and TRBJ2-2; unclear D gene. The CDR3 is 13 residues long. With 4 bases removed from V and 6 bases from J, the gap between germline ends came to 9 bases. The germline gives CDR1 WNHNN, CDR2 SYGVQD (reference sequence). CDR3 sequence (DNA): TGCGCCAGCAGTGTCGTATCTGCCGGGGAGCTGTTTTTT. Encoded protein: CASSVVSAGELFF.

The V call is TRBV18, the J call TRBJ1-1, with D possibly matching TRBD1 (6 bases). Germline-derived CDR1 and CDR2 are KGHSH and LQKENI. Trimming cost V 3 bases and J 4 bases, with 9 bases left between them. This CDR3 spans 13 amino acids. Here the CDR3 reads CASSPDRSTEAFF. The CDR3 DNA follows: TGTGCCAGCTCACCCGACAGGAGCACTGAAGCTTTCTTT.

This rearrangement joins TRBV11-2 to TRBJ2-5, with no clear D. This CDR3 has 13 amino acids. With 5 bases removed from V and 4 bases from J, the gap between germline ends came to 11 bases. Germline V lookup: CDR1 SGHAT, CDR2 FQNNGV. The CDR3 region is CASSLPQLETQYF. The CDR3 DNA reads as TGTGCCAGCAGCCTGCCCCAGCTAGAGACCCAGTACTTC.

This chain connects TRBV7-2 to TRBJ1-6; a possible D gene is TRBD1 (6 bases). V shed 5 bases and J shed 9 bases, with 11 bases lying between them. The CDR3 extends over 13 amino acids. Germline CDR1 and CDR2: SGHTA and FQGNSA. The CDR3 DNA sequence: TGTGCCAGCAGCCCTCGGACAGTTTCACCCCTCCACTTT. It encodes CASSPRTVSPLHF.

The chain employs TRBV6-5 and TRBJ2-1, with TRBD2 identical over 14 bases. CDR3 length: 18 residues. V lost 2 bases to trimming and J lost 9 bases; unmatched junction nucleotides: 12. CDR1 is MNHEY and CDR2 is SVGAGI in the germline V gene. CDR3 bases: TGTGCCAGCAGTTACCGAGCCGGACTAGCGGGGGGTCGGGTTGAGCAGTTCTTC. This translates into CASSYRAGLAGGRVEQFF.

This chain connects TRBV24-1 to TRBJ2-2, with a tentative D call TRBD1 (5 bases). This CDR3 has 14 residues. The V gene lost 3 bases and the J gene lost 6 bases, with 10 bases spanning the gap. Germline CDR1 is KGHDR and CDR2 is SFDVKD. CDR3: CATSDTRVAGELFF. The DNA of the CDR3 is TGTGCCACCAGTGATACCAGGGTGGCCGGGGAGCTGTTTTTT.

This clonotype was seen more than once but under ten times. The chain employs TRBV10-1 and TRBJ2-7; unclear D gene. The CDR3 spans 10 residues. The germline V gene encodes CDR1 WNHNN and CDR2 SYGVQD (reference sequence). Trimming cost V 9 bases and J 12 bases, with 15 bases left between them. CDR3 coding DNA: TGCGCCAGGCCCGACATACTCGGGTACTTC. Its translation: CARPDILGYF.

This clonotype showed up many times. The V gene is TRBV4-1, the J gene TRBJ2-2; D unresolved. CDR1 is MGHRA and CDR2 is YSYEKL in the germline V gene. Trimming left V 1 base short and J 6 bases short, with 6 bases between. The CDR3 runs to 13 residues. As DNA, the CDR3 is TGCGCCAGCAGCCAAGGCGTAGCCGGGGAGCTGTTTTTT. The encoded protein is CASSQGVAGELFF.

This clonotype was detected many times. The V gene is TRBV27, the J gene TRBJ1-2, with D uncertain. This CDR3 has 13 amino acids. V was cut by 3 bases and J by 4 bases, with 9 bases left in between. Looked up from germline, CDR1 is MNHEY and CDR2 is SMNVEV (reference sequence). The CDR3 DNA is TGTGCCAGCAGTTTCGTGGGCAGCTATGGCTACACCTTC. Amino acid sequence: CASSFVGSYGYTF.

This clonotype was counted between two and nine times. The chain links TRBV12-5 to TRBJ2-2; the match to TRBD1 covers 9 bases. Germline V CDR1 and CDR2: LGHNT, FRNRAP. V shed 8 bases, J shed 4 bases, and the junction held 8 bases outside the gene matches. The CDR3 is made up of 15 amino acids. The CDR3 here is CASSRGQGSTGELFF. The CDR3 DNA reads TGTGCTAGTTCCCGAGGACAGGGGAGCACCGGGGAGCTGTTTTTT.

The rearrangement uses TRBV28 and TRBJ2-7; D possibly matches TRBD1 or TRBD2 (5 bases each). V was trimmed by 1 base and J by 8 bases, leaving 9 bases between them. The CDR3 is made up of 12 amino acids. Per germline, CDR1 MDHEN and CDR2 SYDVKM. CDR3 bases: TGTGCCAGCAGTTTATTGGGGGAAAAGCAGTACTTC. It codes for CASSLLGEKQYF.

This clonotype was found many times. The chain carries TRBV5-1 and TRBJ2-7; the D is unclear. The ends were cut back, 4 bases at V and 2 bases at J, with 10 bases in the middle. Germline assignment: CDR1 SGHRS and CDR2 YFSETQ. This CDR3 is 13 amino acids long. CDR3 nucleotide sequence: TGCGCCAGCAGCGAGGACGAGACCTACGAGCAGTACTTC. It specifies CASSEDETYEQYF.

V is TRBV5-1 and J is TRBJ2-2, with D unresolved. The V gene's germline CDR1 is SGHRS and CDR2 YFSETQ. The ends were cut back, 1 base at V and 0 bases at J, with 7 bases in the middle. The CDR3 spans 15 residues. The CDR3 sequence is CASSLSQPNTGELFF. CDR3 DNA: TGCGCCAGCAGCTTGAGTCAGCCGAACACCGGGGAGCTGTTTTTT.